This T cell receptor beta chain was sequenced in a study of blood T cell repertoires in COVID-19. The wider study: Both acute and convalescent COVID-19 samples were obtained from the United States, Italy and Spain. PBMCs, B-cell-depleted T cells, or T cells provided the cDNA or gDNA that made up the material.

Per the study methods: By means of reference gene primer amplification, nucleated cell counts were estimated. Produced via immunoSEQ multiplex PCR; TCRdb's table is partial and in-frame only. Clonal size and the V and J genes are those of that table, whereas D and trimming came from the DNA. The table shows around 120,000 clones, with 88% occurring only once. This clone appeared once. Sequences were obtained from peripheral blood. The source is a man in his forties or fifties with acute or convalescent COVID-19.

In nucleotides, the CDR3 is TGCAGCGTTTCAAGGGGGGAAGCTTTCTTT. It codes for CSVSRGEAFF. The chain has TRBV29-1 and TRBJ1-1; possible D gene TRBD1, 6 bases. Trimming shortened V by 5 bases and J by 8 bases, and 9 bases separated the two germline ends. The CDR3 runs to 10 residues. The germline CDR1 and CDR2 sequences are SQVTM and ANQGSEA.